A single sample is the source of the 16 T cell receptor beta chains below, sequenced in a study. TCRdb analysed the 5' RACE reads with MiXCR anew, one entry per CDR3 protein. The repertoire has around 43,000 distinct CDR3 sequences, approximately 17% of them found once; the top ten carry 2.8%. Material for sequencing was naive CD4+ T cells sorted from a lymph node. The subset here: naive CD4+ T cells, CD4+CD45RA+CD25-. All receptors come from a female donor with breast cancer.

This clonotype appeared many times. The chain joins TRBV20-1 to TRBJ2-6; D gene uncertain. This CDR3 comprises 12 residues. Germline assignment: CDR1 DFQATT and CDR2 SNEGSKA (reference sequence). V was trimmed by 3 bases and J by 2 bases, leaving 2 bases between them. CDR3 DNA sequence: TGCAGTGCTAGCCCTGGGGCCAACGTCCTGACTTTC. This sequence encodes CSASPGANVLTF.

The chain has TRBV29-1 and TRBJ1-2; D is perhaps TRBD1 (5 bases). This CDR3 comprises 12 residues. V dropped 4 bases and J dropped 3 bases, with 9 bases sitting between them. Germline V lookup: CDR1 SQVTM, CDR2 ANQGSEA. CDR3 sequence: CSVASGYYGYTF. In DNA, the CDR3 is TGCAGCGTTGCTTCAGGGTACTATGGCTACACCTTC.

V gene TRBV9 combines with J gene TRBJ2-3; no firm D call. The CDR3 has 13 residues. V lost 3 bases and J lost 9, with 14 bases in between. Germline V gives CDR1 SGDLS, CDR2 YYNGEE. The CDR3 protein is CASSAGRASTQYF. The CDR3 coding sequence is TGTGCCAGCAGCGCCGGCCGTGCGTCAACGCAGTATTTT.

This clonotype was counted at least ten times. The chain carries TRBV5-1 and TRBJ2-1; 11 nucleotides agree with TRBD2. After removal of 1 base from V and 7 bases from J, the junction contained 7 bases not matched to a gene. Germline CDR1 and CDR2: SGHRS and YFSETQ. The CDR3 runs to 16 residues. CDR3 DNA: TGCGCCAGCAGCTTGACGATAGCGGGAGGGCAGAATGAGCAGTTCTTC. This encodes CASSLTIAGGQNEQFF.

The chain uses TRBV12-3 or TRBV12-4 and TRBJ1-1; TRBD1 is a possible D gene (5 bases). The CDR3 runs to 13 residues. V was shortened by 6 bases and J by 9 bases, with 17 bases between the two germline ends. DNA for the CDR3: TGTGCCAGCAGAAACGGGACGCTCAAAAAAGCTTTCTTT. The encoded protein is CASRNGTLKKAFF.

This sequence joins TRBV5-1 and TRBJ2-5, with 9 bases lining up with TRBD2. The CDR3 contains 15 residues. The germline V gene encodes CDR1 SGHRS and CDR2 YFSETQ. V gave up 1 base and J gave up 5 bases; unmatched junction bases: 6. Here the CDR3 reads CASSLNAGGPETQYF. For the CDR3, the DNA is TGCGCCAGCAGCTTGAACGCGGGAGGGCCGGAGACCCAGTACTTC.

This clonotype was seen only once. J is TRBJ2-3 and V is TRBV7-3; TRBD2 aligns across 8 bases. CDR3 size: 13 residues. The ends lost 6 bases at V and 9 bases at J; junction bases unmatched: 8. Germline assignment: CDR1 SGHTA and CDR2 FQGTGA. CDR3 sequence: CASSSGEGGTQYF. CDR3 coding DNA: TGTGCCAGCAGTAGCGGGGAGGGTGGGACGCAGTATTTT.

As for this clonotype: One base away lies a much larger clone, so this may be a sequencing read error. The V and J genes are TRBV20-1 and TRBJ2-1, with TRBD2 matching 10 bases. The CDR3 spans 14 residues. Germline trimming cut 5 bases from V and 9 bases from J; bases unmatched to any gene: 10. Germline CDR1 DFQATT, CDR2 SNEGSKA (reference sequence). CDR3 in amino acids: CSAPPAGGGSEQFF. CDR3 sequence (DNA): TGCAGTGCTCCCCCAGCGGGAGGGGGCAGTGAGCAGTTCTTC.

The sample holds a few counts of this clonotype. CDR3 residues: CASSPRTSGFNTQYF. The CDR3 DNA reads TGTGCCAGCAGCCCCAGGACTAGCGGGTTTAATACGCAGTATTTT. The V call is TRBV7-2, the J call TRBJ2-3, with TRBD2 identical over 11 bases. Germline V CDR1 and CDR2: SGHTA, FQGNSA. The V gene end was trimmed by 5 bases and the J gene end by 7 bases; junction bases not matched to a gene: 8. The CDR3 runs 15 residues. Filled out from reference TRBV7-2 and TRBJ2-3, the complete variable domain reads GAGVSQSPSNKVTEKGKDVELRCDPISGHTALYWYRQSLGQGLEFLIYFQGNSAPDKSGLPSDRFSAERTGGSVSTLTIQRTQQEDSAVYLCASSPRTSGFNTQYFGPGTRLTVL.

In its sample, this clonotype was seen many times. The rearrangement links TRBV29-1 to TRBJ2-1; 7 bases fit TRBD2. The ends lost 3 bases at V and 9 bases at J; junction bases unmatched: 8. The CDR3 runs 13 residues. CDR1 is SQVTM, CDR2 ANQGSEA, per germline. The CDR3 nucleotides read TGCAGCGTTGATGTCTGGGGGGGAAGTGAGCAGTTCTTC. Its translation: CSVDVWGGSEQFF.

The chain combines TRBV24-1 with TRBJ2-2; tentatively, D is TRBD2 (6 bases). CDR3 length: 16 amino acids. V shed 1 base and J shed 6 bases, with 14 bases lying between them. Germline assignment: CDR1 KGHDR and CDR2 SFDVKD. CDR3 loop: CATSDLSGGEPGELFF. The CDR3 nucleotides read TGTGCCACCAGTGATTTAAGTGGAGGGGAACCCGGGGAGCTGTTTTTT.

This chain connects TRBV11-3 to TRBJ1-1, with unresolved D. The CDR3 is 12 amino acids. V was shortened by 7 bases and J by 9 bases, with 15 bases between the two germline ends. Germline V CDR1 and CDR2: SGHNT, YENEEA. Written as DNA, the CDR3 is TGTGCCAGCAAGGTGGGTGGAACGAAAGCTTTCTTT. Its translation: CASKVGGTKAFF.

A remark on this clonotype: This sequence may be a read error, since a much larger clone differs from it by one base. The rearrangement uses TRBV7-2 and TRBJ2-5, with 7 bases identical to TRBD2. CDR1 and CDR2 (germline): SGHTA, FQGNSA. CDR3 length equals 13 residues. The junction had 1 base not matched to a gene; V was cut back by 3 bases and J by 3 bases. The CDR3 sequence: CASSFAGEETQYF. In DNA form, the CDR3 reads TGTGCCAGCAGCTTCGCGGGGGAAGAGACCCAGTACTTC.

The sample holds a few counts of this clonotype. This chain uses TRBV7-8 with TRBJ2-3; 7 bases match TRBD1. CDR3 length: 13 residues. The ends lost 6 bases at V and 3 bases at J; junction bases unmatched: 3. Germline V gene sequence: CDR1 SGHVS, CDR2 FQNEAQ. The CDR3 sequence is CASRLQGTDTQYF. Written as DNA, the CDR3 is TGTGCCAGCAGGCTACAGGGGACAGATACGCAGTATTTT.

The chain employs TRBV5-1 and TRBJ1-1; D not resolved. The length of the CDR3 is 14 residues. Germline CDR1 and CDR2: SGHRS and YFSETQ. Between the trimmed V and J ends, which lost 5 bases and 4 bases, there was a span of 15 bases. The CDR3 nucleotides are TGCGCCAGCAGAACAAGGGCACGGGGCACTGAAGCTTTCTTT. Its translation: CASRTRARGTEAFF. The full variable domain, its missing parts supplied by reference TRBV5-1 and TRBJ1-1, is KAGVTQTPRYLIKTRGQQVTLSCSPISGHRSVSWYQQTPGQGLQFLFEYFSETQRNKGNFPGRFSGRQFSNSRSEMNVSTLELGDSALYLCASRTRARGTEAFFGQGTRLTVV.

The chain recombines TRBV2 with TRBJ2-1; TRBD2 matches 11 bases. This CDR3 is built from 15 residues. Germline assignment: CDR1 SNHLY and CDR2 FYNNEI. V lost 2 bases, J lost 10 bases, and 7 bases stayed unmatched. CDR3 sequence: CASSEKVAGGPEQFF. The CDR3 nucleotides read TGTGCCAGCAGTGAAAAGGTAGCGGGAGGGCCCGAGCAGTTCTTC.